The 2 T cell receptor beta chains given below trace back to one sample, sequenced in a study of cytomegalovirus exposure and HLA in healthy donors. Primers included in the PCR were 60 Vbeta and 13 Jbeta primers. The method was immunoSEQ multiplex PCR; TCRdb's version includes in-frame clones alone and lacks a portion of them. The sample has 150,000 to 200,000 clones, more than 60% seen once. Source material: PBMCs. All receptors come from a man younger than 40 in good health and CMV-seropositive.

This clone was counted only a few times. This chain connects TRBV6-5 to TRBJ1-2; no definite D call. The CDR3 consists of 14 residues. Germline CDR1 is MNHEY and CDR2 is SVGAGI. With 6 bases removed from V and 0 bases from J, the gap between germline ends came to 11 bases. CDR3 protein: CASRVGLANYGYTF. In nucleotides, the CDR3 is TGTGCCAGCAGAGTCGGACTAGCTAACTATGGCTACACCTTC.

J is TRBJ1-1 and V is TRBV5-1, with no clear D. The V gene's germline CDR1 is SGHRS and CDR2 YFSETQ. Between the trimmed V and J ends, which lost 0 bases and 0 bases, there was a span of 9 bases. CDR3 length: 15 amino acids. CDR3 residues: CASSLGQVLNTEAFF. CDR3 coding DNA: TGCGCCAGCAGCTTGGGACAAGTTCTGAACACTGAAGCTTTCTTT.